This T cell receptor (beta chain) was documented in a study of PD-L1 blockade in urothelial cancer. Study overall: About 85% of the roughly 29 patients comprised males who had bladder-origin urothelial cancer.

The V gene's germline CDR1 is SGHTA and CDR2 FQGNSA. The CDR3 spans 15 residues. The J segment lost 2 bases and the V segment lost 3 bases, leaving 2 bases of the junction unmatched. Sequenced by immunoSEQ multiplex PCR; TCRdb stores in-frame clones only, minus some. Here the sample spans tens of thousands of clones, around 82% being singletons. The time point: peripheral blood 6 weeks after treatment start. The gene calls are TRBV7-2 and TRBJ2-5; 11 nucleotides agree with TRBD2. This sequence originates from a man aged 65-85 years with urothelial cancer. The specimen was PBMCs, collected around atezolizumab (anti-PD-L1) treatment. In DNA form, the CDR3 reads TGTGCCAGCAGCTTGACTAGCGGGACGCAAGAGACCCAGTACTTC. This sequence encodes CASSLTSGTQETQYF.